The 20 T cell receptor beta chains below were found in one sample sequenced in a study of blood T cell repertoires in COVID-19. Sequencing was performed with immunoSEQ multiplex PCR; in TCRdb, only in-frame clones are kept and a portion is missing. The sample has over 150,000 clones; 70% to 90% are singletons. Sequencing was performed on peripheral blood. Receptors were obtained from a woman aged 80 or older with COVID-19, enrolled during active disease.

The chain is built from TRBV7-2 and TRBJ2-7; TRBD1 matches 10 bases. After removal of 4 bases from V and 6 bases from J, the junction contained 12 bases not matched to a gene. Germline V gene data show CDR1 as SGHTA and CDR2 as FQGNSA. The CDR3 runs to 16 residues. CDR3 bases: TGTGCCAGCAGCTGGCAGTGGACAGGGGGTAAAAGCGAGCAGTACTTC. Amino acids: CASSWQWTGGKSEQYF. Full variable domain (rest looked up from reference TRBV7-2 and TRBJ2-7): GAGVSQSPSNKVTEKGKDVELRCDPISGHTALYWYRQSLGQGLEFLIYFQGNSAPDKSGLPSDRFSAERTGGSVSTLTIQRTQQEDSAVYLCASSWQWTGGKSEQYFGPGTRLTVT.

CDR3 sequence reads: CASSQEQAFGNTEAFF. Here the CDR3 DNA reads TGTGCCAGCAGCCAAGAACAGGCATTCGGTAACACTGAAGCTTTCTTT. V usage is TRBV3-1 (or the pseudogene TRBV3-2) and J usage is TRBJ1-1, with D tentatively TRBD1 (5 bases). The CDR3 has 16 residues. Trimming removed 0 bases from V and 2 bases from J, with 13 bases in between. The V gene's germline CDR1 is LGHDT and CDR2 YNNKEL (reference sequence).

The gene calls are TRBV20-1 and TRBJ1-1; maybe TRBD1 (5 bases). With 3 bases removed from V and 5 bases from J, the gap between germline ends came to 19 bases. This CDR3 is 15 amino acids long. Germline CDR1 and CDR2: DFQATT and SNEGSKA (reference sequence). CDR3 sequence: CSASRPGPRGTEAFF. The CDR3 DNA is TGCAGTGCTAGTAGACCCGGTCCCCGGGGGACTGAAGCTTTCTTT.

The V and J genes are TRBV20-1 and TRBJ1-4, with 8 positions matching TRBD1. Germline trimming cut 3 bases from V and 8 bases from J; bases unmatched to any gene: 14. The CDR3 length is 16 residues. Germline V gene sequence: CDR1 DFQATT, CDR2 SNEGSKA (reference sequence). CDR3 residues: CSASEDRDGRREKLFF. As DNA, the CDR3 is TGCAGTGCTAGTGAGGACAGGGATGGTCGCCGCGAAAAACTGTTTTTT.

This rearrangement joins TRBV24-1 to TRBJ2-1; 8 bases map to TRBD2. This CDR3 region has 17 residues. J was trimmed by 0 bases and V by 5 bases; bases with no gene match: 8. Germline V gives CDR1 KGHDR, CDR2 SFDVKD. This CDR3 reads CATSGFASGSSYNEQFF. CDR3 in DNA: TGTGCCACCAGTGGCTTCGCAAGCGGGAGCTCCTACAATGAGCAGTTCTTC.

The chain uses TRBV7-2 and TRBJ1-3, with 8 positions matching TRBD1. The CDR3 contains 17 residues. The junction had 7 bases not matched to a gene; V was cut back by 3 bases and J by 0 bases. Looked up from germline, CDR1 is SGHTA and CDR2 is FQGNSA. The CDR3 region has the DNA TGTGCCAGCAGCTTCGGACAGGGACCATTCTCTGGAAACACCATATATTTT. Translated: CASSFGQGPFSGNTIYF.

The chain employs TRBV27 and TRBJ2-6; D gene unclear. Germline lookup yields CDR1 MNHEY and CDR2 SMNVEV (reference sequence). V lost 4 bases to trimming and J lost 1 base, with 11 bases between them. The CDR3 contains 16 residues. The CDR3 sequence is CASSSIPGSGANVLTF. The CDR3 DNA reads TGTGCCAGCAGTTCTATCCCAGGTTCTGGGGCCAACGTCCTGACTTTC.

The chain links TRBV7-3 to TRBJ2-3, with 10 bases aligning to TRBD2. Trimming at V came to 1 base and at J to 4 bases, leaving 17 bases not matched to a gene. CDR1 is SGHTA and CDR2 is FQGTGA in the germline V gene. The CDR3 runs 20 residues. This CDR3 is CASSLRGLAGEVYSADTQYF. The CDR3 bases are TGTGCCAGCAGCTTAAGGGGGCTAGCGGGAGAAGTTTATTCGGCAGATACGCAGTATTTT.

The chain links TRBV28 to TRBJ1-2, with 9 bases fitting TRBD1. The germline V gene has CDR1 MDHEN and CDR2 SYDVKM. The V and J ends lost 6 bases and 4 bases, in that order; junction bases with no gene match: 9. This CDR3 is 15 amino acids long. DNA of the CDR3: TGTGCCAGCAGCCCGGGACAGGGAGAGTTCTATGGCTACACCTTC. This encodes CASSPGQGEFYGYTF.

Here the CDR3 reads CASSLFSPGNTIYF. The DNA for the CDR3 is TGTGCCAGCAGCCTATTTTCCCCTGGAAACACCATATATTTT. The chain employs TRBV11-2 and TRBJ1-3; D is uncertain. This CDR3 spans 14 amino acids. Trimming stripped 5 bases from V and 2 bases from J, with 10 bases between. Germline lookup yields CDR1 SGHAT and CDR2 FQNNGV.

This sequence joins TRBV27 and TRBJ2-7; 9 bases match TRBD1. The germline CDR1 and CDR2 sequences are MNHEY and SMNVEV (reference sequence). The CDR3 runs to 19 residues. Unmatched junction bases numbered 20, after V lost 5 bases and J lost 3 bases. DNA for the CDR3: TGTGCCAGCAGTCCAGACCGCGGGCGGACAGGGGAAGGGCACTACGAGCAGTACTTC. The encoded protein is CASSPDRGRTGEGHYEQYF.

The V call is TRBV10-3, the J call TRBJ1-6; D uncertain. Trimming stripped 6 bases from V and 9 bases from J, with 18 bases between. The germline V gene has CDR1 ENHRY and CDR2 SYGVKD. This CDR3 comprises 15 residues. CDR3 region: CAIRADGSSGSPLHF. The CDR3 DNA is TGTGCCATCAGGGCTGACGGATCCTCGGGTTCACCCCTCCACTTT.

This chain uses TRBV4-3 with TRBJ1-5, with D possibly being TRBD1 (6 bases). Trimming removed 0 bases at V and 7 bases at J, with 13 bases between. Germline V gene sequence: CDR1 LGHNA, CDR2 YSLEER. This CDR3 has 15 residues. For the CDR3, the DNA is TGCGCCAGCAGCCAAGACGTAGGGGGAAAGCAGCCCCAGCATTTT. Protein product: CASSQDVGGKQPQHF.

The V call is TRBV7-9, the J call TRBJ2-3; D is possibly TRBD1 (5 bases). Trimming stripped 1 base from V and 4 bases from J, with 15 bases between. The CDR3 totals 16 residues. Germline CDR1 reads SEHNR; CDR2 reads FQNEAQ (reference sequence). CDR3 DNA: TGTGCCAGCAGCTTAGGGGGCCTAGAATTAGCAGATACGCAGTATTTT. Translated: CASSLGGLELADTQYF.

The rearrangement links TRBV10-3 to TRBJ2-1; D gene ambiguous. Germline lookup yields CDR1 ENHRY and CDR2 SYGVKD. The CDR3 loop spans 13 amino acids. Trimming stripped 3 bases from V and 7 bases from J, with 10 bases between. The CDR3 reads CAISDNSGNEQFF. In nucleotides, the CDR3 is TGTGCCATCAGTGATAACAGTGGGAATGAGCAGTTCTTC.

This clone was seen once. The gene calls are TRBV29-1 and TRBJ2-7; 11 nucleotides match TRBD1. Losses at the gene ends were 6 bases for V and 7 bases for J; bases not matched to a gene: 8. The length of the CDR3 is 13 residues. Germline values: CDR1 SQVTM, CDR2 ANQGSEA. The chain's CDR3 is CSVVGTGGMEQYF. The CDR3 DNA follows: TGCAGCGTAGTTGGGACAGGGGGGATGGAGCAGTACTTC.

The chain recombines TRBV2 with TRBJ2-7; 8 bases are a match to TRBD2. CDR3 length: 14 residues. The junction had 5 bases not matched to a gene; V was cut back by 4 bases and J by 3 bases. CDR1 and CDR2 from the germline V gene are SNHLY and FYNNEI. CDR3 in DNA: TGTGCCAGCAGTGTGGCGGGACTAGGCTACGAGCAGTACTTC. It encodes CASSVAGLGYEQYF.

Here the CDR3 reads CASSPATSRVDEQFF. The CDR3 DNA sequence: TGTGCCAGCAGCCCAGCGACTAGCAGGGTCGATGAGCAGTTCTTC. The gene calls are TRBV5-5 and TRBJ2-1; 7 bases are shared with TRBD2. CDR1 and CDR2 (germline): SGHKS, YYEKEE (reference sequence). V shed 4 bases and J 8 bases; nucleotides not matched to a gene: 12. This CDR3 spans 15 amino acids.

J is TRBJ2-1 and V is TRBV7-9, with TRBD1 matching 8 bases. Losses at the gene ends were 3 bases for V and 4 bases for J; bases not matched to a gene: 14. The CDR3 loop spans 18 amino acids. Per the germline V gene, CDR1 is SEHNR and CDR2 is FQNEAQ (reference sequence). CDR3 nucleotide sequence: TGTGCCAGCAGCTTCTATGTTGGGGCAGGGGGCGGTTACAATGAGCAGTTCTTC. It is translated as CASSFYVGAGGGYNEQFF.

This chain joins TRBV11-3 and TRBJ1-5; 9 nucleotides line up with TRBD1. Trimming took 7 bases from V and 8 from J; bases not matched to a gene: 15. CDR1 SGHNT and CDR2 YENEEA come from the germline V gene. The CDR3 covers 16 residues. Written as DNA, the CDR3 is TGTGCCAGCACCACGCTACGGGACAGGGCTAAGGAGCCCCAGCATTTT. Encoded protein: CASTTLRDRAKEPQHF. Using reference TRBV11-3 and TRBJ1-5 for the parts outside the CDR3, the full variable domain is EAGVVQSPRYKIIEKKQPVAFWCNPISGHNTLYWYLQNLGQGPELLIRYENEEAVDDSQLPKDRFSAERLKGVDSTLKIQPAELGDSAVYLCASTTLRDRAKEPQHFGDGTRLSIL.